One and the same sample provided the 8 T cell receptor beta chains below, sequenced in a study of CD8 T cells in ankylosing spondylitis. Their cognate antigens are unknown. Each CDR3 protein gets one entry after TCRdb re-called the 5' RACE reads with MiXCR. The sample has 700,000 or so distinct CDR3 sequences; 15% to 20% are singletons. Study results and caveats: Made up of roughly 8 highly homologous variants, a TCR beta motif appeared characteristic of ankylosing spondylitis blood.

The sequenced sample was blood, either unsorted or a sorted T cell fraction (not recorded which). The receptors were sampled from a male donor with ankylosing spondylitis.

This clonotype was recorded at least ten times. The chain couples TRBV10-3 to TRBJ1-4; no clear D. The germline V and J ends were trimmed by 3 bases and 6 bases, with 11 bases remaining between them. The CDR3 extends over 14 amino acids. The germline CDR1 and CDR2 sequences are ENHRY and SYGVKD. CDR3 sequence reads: CAISDPGDDEKLFF. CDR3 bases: TGTGCCATCAGTGATCCAGGAGATGATGAAAAACTGTTTTTT.

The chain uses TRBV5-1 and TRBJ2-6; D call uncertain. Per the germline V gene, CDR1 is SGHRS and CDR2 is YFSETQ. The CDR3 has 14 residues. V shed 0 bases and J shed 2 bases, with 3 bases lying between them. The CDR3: CASSLVTGANVLTF. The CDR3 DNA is TGCGCCAGCAGCTTGGTCACTGGGGCCAACGTCCTGACTTTC. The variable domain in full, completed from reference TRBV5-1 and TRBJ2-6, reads KAGVTQTPRYLIKTRGQQVTLSCSPISGHRSVSWYQQTPGQGLQFLFEYFSETQRNKGNFPGRFSGRQFSNSRSEMNVSTLELGDSALYLCASSLVTGANVLTFGAGSRLTVL.

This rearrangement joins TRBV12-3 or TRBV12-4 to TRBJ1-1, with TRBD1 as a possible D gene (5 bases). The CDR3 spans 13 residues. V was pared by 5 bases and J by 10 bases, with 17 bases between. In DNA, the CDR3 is TGTGCCAGCAGTCAACTGAAGGGACTAGGAGCTTTCTTT. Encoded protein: CASSQLKGLGAFF.

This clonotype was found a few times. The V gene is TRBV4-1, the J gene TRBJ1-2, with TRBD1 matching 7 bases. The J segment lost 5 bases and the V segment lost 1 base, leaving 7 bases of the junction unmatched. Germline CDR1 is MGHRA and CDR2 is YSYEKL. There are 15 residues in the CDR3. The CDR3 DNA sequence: TGCGCCAGCAGCCAAGCTGGATCGGGACAGTATGGCTACACCTTC. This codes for CASSQAGSGQYGYTF.

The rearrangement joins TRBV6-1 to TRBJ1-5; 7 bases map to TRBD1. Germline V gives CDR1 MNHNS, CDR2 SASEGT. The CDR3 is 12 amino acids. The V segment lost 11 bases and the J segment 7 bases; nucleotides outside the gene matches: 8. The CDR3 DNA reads TGTGCCGCAAACAGGGGCGGACAGCCCCAGCATTTT. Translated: CAANRGGQPQHF.

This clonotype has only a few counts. The DNA for the CDR3 is TGTGCCAGCAGCTTTATGGAAGCTGGAAACACCATATATTTT. Translating gives CASSFMEAGNTIYF. The chain is built from TRBV7-8 and TRBJ1-3; D remains ambiguous. Germline assignment: CDR1 SGHVS and CDR2 FQNEAQ. CDR3 size: 14 residues. V shed 3 bases and J shed 2 bases, with 8 bases lying between them.

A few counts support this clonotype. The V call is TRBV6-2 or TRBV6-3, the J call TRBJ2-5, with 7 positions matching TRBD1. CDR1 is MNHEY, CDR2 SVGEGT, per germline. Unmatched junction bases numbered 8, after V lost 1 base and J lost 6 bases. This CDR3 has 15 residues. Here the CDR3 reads CASSYWGKGAKTQYF. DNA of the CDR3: TGTGCCAGCAGTTACTGGGGGAAGGGGGCGAAGACCCAGTACTTC.

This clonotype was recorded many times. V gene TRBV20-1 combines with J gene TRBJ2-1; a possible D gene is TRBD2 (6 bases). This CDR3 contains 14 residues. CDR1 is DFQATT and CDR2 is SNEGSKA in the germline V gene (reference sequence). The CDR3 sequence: CSPVRPPGVNEQFF. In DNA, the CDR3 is TGCAGCCCAGTCAGACCCCCGGGGGTCAATGAGCAGTTCTTC.